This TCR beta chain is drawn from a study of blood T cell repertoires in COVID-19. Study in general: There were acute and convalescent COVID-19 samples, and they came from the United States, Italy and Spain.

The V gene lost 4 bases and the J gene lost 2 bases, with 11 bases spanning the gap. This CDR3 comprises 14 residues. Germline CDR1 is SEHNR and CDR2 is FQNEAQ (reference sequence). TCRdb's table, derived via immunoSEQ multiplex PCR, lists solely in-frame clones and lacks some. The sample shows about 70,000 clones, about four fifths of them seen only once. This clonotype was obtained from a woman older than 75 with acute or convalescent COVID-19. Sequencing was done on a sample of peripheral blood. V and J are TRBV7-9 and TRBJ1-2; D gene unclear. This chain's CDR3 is CASSSGGKNYGYTF. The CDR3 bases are TGTGCCAGCAGCTCCGGAGGGAAGAACTATGGCTACACCTTC.